This T cell receptor (beta chain) was sequenced for a study of cytomegalovirus exposure and HLA in healthy donors (dated by TCRdb to about 2017). Background for the entire study: According to an earlier analysis of a few hundred of the donors, about 190 million T cells yielded 120 million or so unique TCR beta sequences and around 280 Gb of sequence data. Approximately 300 gigabases of sequencing data and approximately 85 million unique TCR sequences were included in an early release covering around 600 HLA-typed donors. Of the 300 to 500 genotyped donors, approximately 81% were placed in the genetic ancestry cluster associated with self-reported Caucasian donors. The study was designed to test whether signatures of past pathogen exposure could be identified by cataloging public T cell receptors. Using immunosequencing, the study profiled T cell repertoires from about 610 subjects and related those repertoires to cytomegalovirus serostatus. In addition to the first cohort of 666 subjects, a separate validation cohort of 120 different subjects was used. The study combined high-throughput TCR immunosequencing, statistical association of individual TCRs with disease status, and machine learning to predict cytomegalovirus infection status. A later analysis re-examined previously published TCR beta repertoires from roughly 650 donors and added high-resolution HLA genotyping to investigate patterns of TCR occurrence. In the later analysis, no new phenotypic data were used to find candidate immune exposures; instead, reliance was placed on TCR beta sequences and their occurrence across donors. To decide whether each TCR beta V gene segment behaved as functional or pseudogenic, an earlier analysis of some 580 of the donors relied on high-throughput TCR beta sequencing. Donor age, sex, ethnicity and CMV serostatus were compiled alongside the repertoire data. A later genetic analysis took genome-wide SNP genotypes for about 55% of the roughly 700 donors and used that subset as a discovery cohort. All discovery cohort repertoires had been generated using a single sequencing platform. HLA typing included class I and class II loci at four-digit resolution. Typing coverage varied by locus: about 620-630 donors for A, B, C, DRB1 and DQB1; about 520 for DQA1; 606 for DPA1; some 470 for DPB1. Because of strong linkage in the cohort, roughly five DR-DQ haplotypes were treated as single units for association and clustering. Among about 370 genotyped donors of the cohort, an average of approximately 240,000 unique TCR beta nucleotide sequences was sequenced per donor, of which 15% to 20% were non-productive.

The cohort comprised hundreds of healthy bone marrow donors. Cohort members were all nominally healthy when sampled, although unrecorded immune exposures were likely present. The donor tested CMV seronegative, placing the donor among the 350 or so seronegative members of the cohort. A peripheral blood sample was collected from each donor, and TCR beta sequencing was performed on peripheral blood mononuclear cells. Genomic DNA extraction from the blood cell samples was performed with the Qiagen DNeasy Blood Extraction Kit. Libraries came from the immunoSEQ multiplex PCR assay. For the multiplex PCR, a mixture combining 60 forward primers for TCR Vbeta segments and 13 reverse primers for TCR Jbeta segments was used. The CDR3 region of rearranged TCR beta genes was amplified from genomic DNA by a multiplex PCR assay. The amplified TCR beta libraries were sequenced on the Illumina HiSeq System as 87-base-pair reads. Turning to the authors' computational methods: A later analysis tallied about 77 million unique TCR beta chains across the roughly 610 repertoires, and around 9.9 million of those chains were shared by two or more donors. Raw reads were error-corrected and collapsed into unique sequences by a nearest-neighbor algorithm in which closely related sequences were merged to remove PCR and sequencing errors. To assign V, D and J gene segments, CDR3 sequences were aligned to IMGT reference sequences. For a sequence to be retained, a match of at least six nucleotides to both a V gene segment and a J gene segment was required. A rearrangement was called productive if the CDR3 had no stop codons and remained in frame with V and J, and every other rearrangement was called non-productive. Following IMGT convention, CDR3 was defined as the stretch from the second conserved V-encoded cysteine to the conserved J-encoded phenylalanine. Sequences without an unambiguous match to a single V gene segment were excluded from the earlier analysis of 450 to 650 of the donors. In an earlier analysis of 500 to 750 of the donors, V segments were called functional above 56.7% productive rearrangements and were called segregating when the between-donor standard deviation exceeded 5%. A statistical classification framework was built for diagnosing cytomegalovirus status from the catalog of TCR beta chain sequences. In a later analysis, V and J genes were assigned by comparing TCR nucleotide sequences against IMGT/GENE-DB human TR gene sequences. In a later analysis, CDR3 sequences and most-parsimonious VDJ recombination scenarios were assigned using the TCRdist pipeline. In a later analysis, every TCR beta chain was defined by the combination of its CDR3 amino acid sequence and its V-gene family, and reads without a unique V-gene family were dropped. As a way to deal with suspected cross-contamination and a sequencing artifact, a later analysis dropped under 600 nucleotide sequences that were highly shared and had low generation probability. In a later analysis, a clonal expansion index for each public chain was calculated from normalized within-repertoire ranks of inferred template counts. In a later analysis, generation probabilities were computed using a VDJ recombination model fitted to out-of-frame rearrangements, and the results were checked against IGoR. A later analysis scored TCR-TCR, TCR-HLA and TCR-CMV co-occurrence with hypergeometric tests, applying a repertoire-size bias correction to TCR pairs. False discovery rates were estimated in a later analysis by permuting HLA or CMV assignments 20 times. In a later analysis, co-occurring TCRs were grouped using DBSCAN, with TCRdist sequence similarity added in when clustering inside HLA-allele-positive subsets. Co-occurrence clustering excluded repertoires with fewer than 30,000 or more than 120,000 public chains, plus five with anomalous nucleotide sharing. The clones in this table, taken by TCRdb from immuneACCESS, are in-frame only. Not every clone is retained; where verified, under half of the shortfall comes from an unresolved V gene, and the cause of the rest is unknown. V, J and clone size are taken as reported in that table, and D and trimming were inferred from the DNA itself. This sample's records show fewer than 150,000 clones. Roughly 2% of the sample goes to the ten largest clones.

Broad study findings and their caveats: A further reported finding was that TCR beta sequences accurately predicted the HLA-A and HLA-B alleles for most subjects in the first cohort. According to a later analysis, most CMV-associated TCR beta chains appeared to be HLA-restricted, and the HLA associations seemed to be driven largely by CMV exposure. Across donors, most TCR sequences were observed very rarely, whereas some public TCRs were present in many individuals. Because HLA typing was missing for some donors at each locus, association tests included only the typed subset. Assigning TCR associations to individual alleles was difficult when HLA alleles, especially DR and DQ, strongly co-occurred. According to a later analysis, parvovirus B19, influenza, CMV and Epstein-Barr virus appeared linked to several top co-occurrence clusters. A cluster of highly shared sequence variants was judged likely to be a technical artifact of the sequencing pipeline. In a later analysis, over 15,000 TCR beta sequences were associated with specific HLA alleles at a false discovery rate of 0.05. In an earlier analysis of 587 of the donors, most TCR beta V segments appeared in productive rearrangements about 87% or about 30% of the time, broadly matching IMGT annotations. Linkage disequilibrium might explain the correlated functional status among segregating V segments, but an unknown experimental factor could not be excluded. The cohort was sequenced for TCR beta chains only, and without alpha or paired-chain data the features that could be detected were limited. The classifier was reported to diagnose cytomegalovirus status with high specificity and sensitivity in both the original and validation cohorts. Sequencing depth was assumed to be roughly uniform across donors in the presence/absence analyses, though that assumption may not hold. A few of the identified cytomegalovirus-associated TCR beta chains were confirmed in vitro to be specific for cytomegalovirus antigens. Because the 87-base-pair reads could not distinguish some IMGT-functional V segments, including TRBV6-2 and TRBV6-3, those segments were excluded. According to a later analysis, TCR association rates differed among HLA loci, with DRB1 alleles showing the most associated TCRs and HLA-C alleles showing the fewest. The authors suggested that the approach could potentially be extended to other disease states and immunological phenotypes. A later analysis found that HLA-associated TCR beta chains were more clonally expanded and had lower generation probabilities than equally common non-associated chains. The study gave a list of more than 150 TCR beta chains associated with cytomegalovirus. Because counts were too low, 15 to 20 rarely observed V segments, including chromosome 9 orphons, were excluded from the earlier analysis of roughly 580 of the donors. A later genetic analysis reported fewer N-insertions in productive TCRs among donors in an Asian-associated ancestry cluster than the roughly 640-donor mean. For the cohort, immune exposure information was limited to CMV serostatus. V-gene and J-gene trimming of TCR beta chains was associated with a missense DCLRE1C variant in a later genetic analysis, and the association was replicated in an independent cohort.

As to this clone: Its antigen remains unidentified.

Including the terminal cysteine and phenylalanine, the CDR3 comprises 15 residues. Only CDR3 DNA remains: 45 bases, in frame from the first base. V is reduced by 5 bases and J by 7 bases, leaving a spacing of 17 bases between them. According to the germline V gene, CDR1 reads SGHTA and CDR2 reads FQGNSA. Sequences were obtained from PBMCs. Here the chain combines TRBV7-2 and TRBJ1-4, with a tentative D gene TRBD1 over 6 matching bases. The TCR originated in a woman aged 55-69 years in good health and CMV-seronegative. In nucleotides, the sequence is TGTGCCAGCAGCGGCGGGGGGGGCAGGGGTGAAAAACTGTTTTTT. Its amino acids are CASSGGGGRGEKLFF.